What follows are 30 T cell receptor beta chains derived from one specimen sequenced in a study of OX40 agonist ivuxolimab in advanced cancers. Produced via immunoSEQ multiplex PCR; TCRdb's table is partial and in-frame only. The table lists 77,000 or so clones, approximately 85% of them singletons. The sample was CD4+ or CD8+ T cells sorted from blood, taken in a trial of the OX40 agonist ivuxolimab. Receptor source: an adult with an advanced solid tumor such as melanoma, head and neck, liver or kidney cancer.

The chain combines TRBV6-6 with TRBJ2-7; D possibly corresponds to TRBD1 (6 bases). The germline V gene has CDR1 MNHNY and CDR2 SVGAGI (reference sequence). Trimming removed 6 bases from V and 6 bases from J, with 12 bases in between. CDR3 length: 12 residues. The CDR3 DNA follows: TGTGCCAGCAGCAGACAGGTCGCCGAGCAGTACTTC. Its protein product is CASSRQVAEQYF.

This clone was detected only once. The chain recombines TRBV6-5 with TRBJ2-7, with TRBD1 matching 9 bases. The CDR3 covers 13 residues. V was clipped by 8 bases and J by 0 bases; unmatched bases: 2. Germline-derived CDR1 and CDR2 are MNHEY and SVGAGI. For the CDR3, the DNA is TGTGCCAGCTGGACAGGGGACTCCTACGAGCAGTACTTC. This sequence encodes CASWTGDSYEQYF.

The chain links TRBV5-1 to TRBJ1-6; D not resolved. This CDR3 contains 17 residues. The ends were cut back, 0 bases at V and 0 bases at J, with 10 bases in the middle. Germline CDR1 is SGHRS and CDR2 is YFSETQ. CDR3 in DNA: TGCGCCAGCAGCTTGGGTGTTCAGAGCTCCTATAATTCACCCCTCCACTTT. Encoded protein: CASSLGVQSSYNSPLHF. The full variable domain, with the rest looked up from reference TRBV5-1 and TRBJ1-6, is KAGVTQTPRYLIKTRGQQVTLSCSPISGHRSVSWYQQTPGQGLQFLFEYFSETQRNKGNFPGRFSGRQFSNSRSEMNVSTLELGDSALYLCASSLGVQSSYNSPLHFGNGTRLTVT.

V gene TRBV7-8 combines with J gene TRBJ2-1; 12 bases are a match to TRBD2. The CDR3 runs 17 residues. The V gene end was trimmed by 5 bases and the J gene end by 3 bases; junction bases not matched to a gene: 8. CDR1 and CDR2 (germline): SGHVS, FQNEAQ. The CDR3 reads CASSVHRGLAGYNEQFF. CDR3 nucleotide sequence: TGTGCCAGCAGCGTTCACAGGGGACTAGCGGGCTACAATGAGCAGTTCTTC.

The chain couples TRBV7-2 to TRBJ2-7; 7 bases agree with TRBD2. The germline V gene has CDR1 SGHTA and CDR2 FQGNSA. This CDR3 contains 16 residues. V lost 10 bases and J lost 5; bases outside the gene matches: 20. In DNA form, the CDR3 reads TGTGCCACCCTAGCGGATCGAATCCTCGCCCCCGACGAGCAGTACTTC. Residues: CATLADRILAPDEQYF.

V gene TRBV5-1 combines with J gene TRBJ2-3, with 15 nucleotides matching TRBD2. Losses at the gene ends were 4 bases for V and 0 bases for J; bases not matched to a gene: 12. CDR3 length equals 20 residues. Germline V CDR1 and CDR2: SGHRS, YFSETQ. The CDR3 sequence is CASSMPGLAGGRFSTDTQYF. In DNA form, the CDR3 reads TGCGCCAGCAGCATGCCGGGACTAGCGGGGGGACGATTTAGCACAGATACGCAGTATTTT.

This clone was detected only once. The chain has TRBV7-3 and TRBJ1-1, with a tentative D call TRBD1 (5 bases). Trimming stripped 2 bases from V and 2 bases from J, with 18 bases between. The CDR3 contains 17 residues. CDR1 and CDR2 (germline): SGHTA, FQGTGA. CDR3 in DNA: TGTGCCAGCAGCTTACATGGGGGACTGGGGAGAAACACTGAAGCTTTCTTT. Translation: CASSLHGGLGRNTEAFF.

CDR3: CASSPWGWEGGSYEQYF. In DNA form, the CDR3 reads TGTGCCAGCAGCCCCTGGGGGTGGGAGGGCGGCTCCTACGAGCAGTACTTC. The gene calls are TRBV7-9 and TRBJ2-7; TRBD2 agrees at 7 bases. Germline values: CDR1 SEHNR, CDR2 FQNEAQ (reference sequence). The CDR3 totals 17 residues. The ends lost 5 bases at V and 0 bases at J; junction bases unmatched: 13. Using reference TRBV7-9 and TRBJ2-7 for the parts outside the CDR3, the full variable domain is DTGVSQNPRHKITKRGQNVTFRCDPISEHNRLYWYRQTLGQGPEFLTYFQNEAQLEKSRLLSDRFSAERPKGSFSTLEIQRTEQGDSAMYLCASSPWGWEGGSYEQYFGPGTRLTVT.

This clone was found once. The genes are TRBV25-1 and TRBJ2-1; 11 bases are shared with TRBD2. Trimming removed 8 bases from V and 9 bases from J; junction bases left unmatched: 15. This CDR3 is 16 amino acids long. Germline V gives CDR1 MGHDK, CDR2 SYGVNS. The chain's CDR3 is CASQRPFSGRGSEQFF. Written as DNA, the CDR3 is TGTGCCAGCCAGAGACCCTTTAGCGGGAGGGGAAGTGAGCAGTTCTTC.

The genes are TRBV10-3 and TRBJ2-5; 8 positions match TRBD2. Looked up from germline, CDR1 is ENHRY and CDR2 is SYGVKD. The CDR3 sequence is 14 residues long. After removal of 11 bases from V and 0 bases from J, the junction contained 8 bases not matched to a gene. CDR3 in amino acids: CAVKRERDQETQYF. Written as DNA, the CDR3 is TGTGCCGTCAAGCGGGAGAGGGACCAAGAGACCCAGTACTTC.

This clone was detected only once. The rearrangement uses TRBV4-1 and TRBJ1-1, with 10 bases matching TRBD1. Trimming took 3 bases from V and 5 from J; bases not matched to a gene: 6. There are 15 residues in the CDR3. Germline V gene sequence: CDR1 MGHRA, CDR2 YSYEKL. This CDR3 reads CASSHPRTGGTEAFF. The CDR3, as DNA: TGCGCCAGCAGCCACCCTCGGACAGGGGGAACTGAAGCTTTCTTT.

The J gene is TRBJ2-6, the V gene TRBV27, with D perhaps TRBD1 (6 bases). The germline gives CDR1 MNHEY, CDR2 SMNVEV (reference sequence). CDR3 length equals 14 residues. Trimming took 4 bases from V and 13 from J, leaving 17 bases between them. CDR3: CASSSQGSPLVLTF. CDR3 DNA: TGTGCCAGCAGTTCCCAGGGGAGCCCTTTAGTCCTGACTTTC.

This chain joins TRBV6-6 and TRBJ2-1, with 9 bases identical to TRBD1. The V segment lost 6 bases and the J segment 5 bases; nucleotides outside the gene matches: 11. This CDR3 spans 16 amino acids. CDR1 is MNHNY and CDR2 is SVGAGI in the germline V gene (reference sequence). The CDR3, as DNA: TGTGCCAGCAGACCACGACCCCGGGACAGGGACAATGAGCAGTTCTTC. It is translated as CASRPRPRDRDNEQFF.

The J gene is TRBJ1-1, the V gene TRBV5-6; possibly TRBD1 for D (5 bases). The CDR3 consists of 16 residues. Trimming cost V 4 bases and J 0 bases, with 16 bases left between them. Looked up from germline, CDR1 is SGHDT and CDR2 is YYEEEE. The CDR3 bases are TGTGCCAGCAGCCTACCACAGGTTCTCATGAACACTGAAGCTTTCTTT. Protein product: CASSLPQVLMNTEAFF.

Here the CDR3 DNA reads TGTGCCAGCAGCTTAGGAGACAGAGCCAAAAACATTCAGTACTTC. It is translated as CASSLGDRAKNIQYF. V is TRBV7-2 and J is TRBJ2-4; D perhaps matches TRBD1 (5 bases). V dropped 1 base and J dropped 0 bases, with 7 bases sitting between them. Germline V gene sequence: CDR1 SGHTA, CDR2 FQGNSA. The CDR3 is made up of 15 amino acids. Based on the CDR3 plus reference TRBV7-2 and TRBJ2-4, the full variable domain is GAGVSQSPSNKVTEKGKDVELRCDPISGHTALYWYRQSLGQGLEFLIYFQGNSAPDKSGLPSDRFSAERTGGSVSTLTIQRTQQEDSAVYLCASSLGDRAKNIQYFGAGTRLSVL.

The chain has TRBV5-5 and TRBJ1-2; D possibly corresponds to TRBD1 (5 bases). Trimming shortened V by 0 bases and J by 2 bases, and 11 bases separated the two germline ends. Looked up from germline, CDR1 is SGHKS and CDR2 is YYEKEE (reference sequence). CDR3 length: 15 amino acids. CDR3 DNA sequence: TGTGCCAGCAGCTTGGTAACGACAGCGAACTATGGCTACACCTTC. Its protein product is CASSLVTTANYGYTF.

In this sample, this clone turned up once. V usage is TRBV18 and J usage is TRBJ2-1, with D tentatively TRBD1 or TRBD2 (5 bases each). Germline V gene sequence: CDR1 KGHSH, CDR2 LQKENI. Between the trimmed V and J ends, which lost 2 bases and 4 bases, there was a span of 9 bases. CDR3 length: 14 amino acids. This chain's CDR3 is CASSPGTVYNEQFF. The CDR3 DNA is TGTGCCAGCTCACCAGGGACCGTTTACAATGAGCAGTTCTTC.

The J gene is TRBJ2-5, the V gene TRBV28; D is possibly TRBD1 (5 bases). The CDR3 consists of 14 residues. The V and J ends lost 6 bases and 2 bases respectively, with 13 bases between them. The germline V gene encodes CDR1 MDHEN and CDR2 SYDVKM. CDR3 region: CASSHDSYQETQYF. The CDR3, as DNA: TGTGCCAGCAGCCATGACAGCTATCAAGAGACCCAGTACTTC. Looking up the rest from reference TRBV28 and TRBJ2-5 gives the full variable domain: DVKVTQSSRYLVKRTGEKVFLECVQDMDHENMFWYRQDPGLGLRLIYFSYDVKMKEKGDIPEGYSVSREKKERFSLILESASTNQTSMYLCASSHDSYQETQYFGPGTRLLVL.

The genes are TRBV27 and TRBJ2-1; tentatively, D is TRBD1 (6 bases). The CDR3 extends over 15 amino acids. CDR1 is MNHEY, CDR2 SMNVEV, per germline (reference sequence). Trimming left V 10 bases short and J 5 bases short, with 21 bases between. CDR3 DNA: TGTGCCATCTCCATGGGGGACATAGACGACAATGAGCAGTTCTTC. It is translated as CAISMGDIDDNEQFF.

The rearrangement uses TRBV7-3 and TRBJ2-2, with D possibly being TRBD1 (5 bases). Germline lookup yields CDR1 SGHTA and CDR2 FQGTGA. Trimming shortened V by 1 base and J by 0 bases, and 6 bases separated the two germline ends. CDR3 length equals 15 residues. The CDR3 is CASSLNRPNTGELFF. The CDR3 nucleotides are TGTGCCAGCAGCTTAAACAGGCCGAACACCGGGGAGCTGTTTTTT.

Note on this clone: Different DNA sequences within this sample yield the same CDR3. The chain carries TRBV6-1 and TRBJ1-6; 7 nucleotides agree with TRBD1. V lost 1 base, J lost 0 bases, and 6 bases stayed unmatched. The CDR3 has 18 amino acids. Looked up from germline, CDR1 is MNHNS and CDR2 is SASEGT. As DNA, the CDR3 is TGTGCCAGCAGTGAAGATACCGGGACAGTCTCCTATAATTCACCCCTCCACTTT. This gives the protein CASSEDTGTVSYNSPLHF.

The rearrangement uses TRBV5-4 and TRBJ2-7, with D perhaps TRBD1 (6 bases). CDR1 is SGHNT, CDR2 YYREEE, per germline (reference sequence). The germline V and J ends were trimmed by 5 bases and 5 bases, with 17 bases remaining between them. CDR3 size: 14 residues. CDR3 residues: CASRTGGGRDEQYF. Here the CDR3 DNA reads TGTGCCAGCAGGACTGGGGGCGGTAGGGACGAGCAGTACTTC.

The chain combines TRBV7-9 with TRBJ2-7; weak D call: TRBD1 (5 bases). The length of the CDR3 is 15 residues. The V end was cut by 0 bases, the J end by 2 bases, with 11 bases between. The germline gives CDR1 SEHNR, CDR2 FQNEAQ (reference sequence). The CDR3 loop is CASSLAISGTYEQYF. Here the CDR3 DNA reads TGTGCCAGCAGCTTAGCGATATCAGGGACCTACGAGCAGTACTTC.

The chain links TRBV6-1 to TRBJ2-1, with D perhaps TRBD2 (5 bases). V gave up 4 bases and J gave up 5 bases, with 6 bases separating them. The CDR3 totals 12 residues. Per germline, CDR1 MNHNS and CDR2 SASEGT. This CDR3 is CASSASNNEQFF. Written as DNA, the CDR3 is TGTGCCAGCAGTGCTAGCAACAATGAGCAGTTCTTC.

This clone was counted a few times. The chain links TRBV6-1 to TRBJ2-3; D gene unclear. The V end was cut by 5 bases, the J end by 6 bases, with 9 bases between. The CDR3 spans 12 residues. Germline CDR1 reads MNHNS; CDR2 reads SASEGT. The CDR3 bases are TGTGCCAGCAGTCTGATAGGCGATACGCAGTATTTT. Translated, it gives CASSLIGDTQYF.

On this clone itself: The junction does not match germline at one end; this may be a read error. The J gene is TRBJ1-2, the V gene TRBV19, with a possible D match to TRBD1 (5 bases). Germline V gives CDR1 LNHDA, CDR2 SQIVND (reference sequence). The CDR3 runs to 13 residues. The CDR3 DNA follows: TGTGCCAGTAGTGTAGACGGGACCTATGGCTACACCTTC. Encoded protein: CASSVDGTYGYTF.

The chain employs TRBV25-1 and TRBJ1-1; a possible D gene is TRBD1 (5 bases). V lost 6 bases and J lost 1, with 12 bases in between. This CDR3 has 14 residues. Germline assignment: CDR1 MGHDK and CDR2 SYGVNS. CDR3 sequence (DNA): TGTGCCAGCAGGGGCGGGGCGAAGAACACTGAAGCTTTCTTT. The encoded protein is CASRGGAKNTEAFF.

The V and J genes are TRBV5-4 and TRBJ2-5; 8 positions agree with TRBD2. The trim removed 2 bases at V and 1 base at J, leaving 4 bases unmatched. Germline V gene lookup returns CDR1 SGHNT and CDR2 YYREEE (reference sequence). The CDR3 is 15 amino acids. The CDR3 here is CASSFRGGFQETQYF. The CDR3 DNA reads TGTGCCAGCAGCTTTCGGGGGGGATTCCAAGAGACCCAGTACTTC.

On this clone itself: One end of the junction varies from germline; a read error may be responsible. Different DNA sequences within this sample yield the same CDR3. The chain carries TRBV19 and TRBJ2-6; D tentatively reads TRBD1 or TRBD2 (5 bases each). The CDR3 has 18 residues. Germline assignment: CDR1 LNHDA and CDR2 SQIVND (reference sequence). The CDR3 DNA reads TGTGCCAGTAGTCCCCAGGGACGAGGGAACTCTGGAGCCAACGTCCTGACTTTC. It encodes CASSPQGRGNSGANVLTF.

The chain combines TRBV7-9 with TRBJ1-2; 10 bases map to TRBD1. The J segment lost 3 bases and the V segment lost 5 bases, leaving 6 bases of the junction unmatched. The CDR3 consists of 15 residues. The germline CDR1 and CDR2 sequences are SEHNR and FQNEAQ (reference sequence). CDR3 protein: CASSLGTGEYYGYTF. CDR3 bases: TGTGCCAGCAGCCTAGGGACAGGGGAGTACTATGGCTACACCTTC.